Listed below are T cell receptor beta chains from one sample, sequenced in a study of blood T cell repertoires in COVID-19. Only in-frame clones appear in the TCRdb table, and some are missing; sequencing was by immunoSEQ multiplex PCR. The table shows 100,000 to 150,000 clones, with about 80% occurring only once. Specimen: peripheral blood. These receptors were obtained from a woman aged 45-60 years with acute or convalescent COVID-19. CDR3s include the opening cysteine and the closing phenylalanine or tryptophan. Each record gives: V gene, clone size, J gene, D gene, CDR3 DNA, CDR3 protein. D genes are given only for firm matches. A row's size may be missing; if present it is once, few, many or a size class.

v_call: TRBV6-5
clone_size: NA
j_call: TRBJ1-6
d_call: TRBD1
cdr3_nt: TGTGCCAGCAGAGCTACAGGGGGCATCACACCCCTCCACTTT
cdr3_aa: CASRATGGITPLHF

v_call: TRBV3-1/TRBV3-2
clone_size: NA
j_call: TRBJ1-5
d_call: TRBD1
cdr3_nt: TGTGCCAGCAGCCAACAAGACAGGGCCAATCAGCCCCAGCATTTT
cdr3_aa: CASSQQDRANQPQHF

v_call: TRBV27
clone_size: NA
j_call: TRBJ2-7
d_call: TRBD2
cdr3_nt: TGTGCCAGCAGTTTACAGCGGGAGTACTACGAGCAGTACTTC
cdr3_aa: CASSLQREYYEQYF

v_call: TRBV3-1/TRBV3-2
clone_size: NA
j_call: TRBJ2-1
d_call: NA
cdr3_nt: TGTGCCAGCAGCCTCGGGAACAGATACAATGAGCAGTTCTTC
cdr3_aa: CASSLGNRYNEQFF

v_call: TRBV18
clone_size: NA
j_call: TRBJ1-1
d_call: NA
cdr3_nt: TGTGCCAGCTCACCACAGCGGATGAACACTGAAGCTTTCTTT
cdr3_aa: CASSPQRMNTEAFF

v_call: TRBV3-1/TRBV3-2
clone_size: NA
j_call: TRBJ1-1
d_call: TRBD1
cdr3_nt: TGTGCCAGCAGCCGACAGGGGGCGGATACTGAAGCTTTCTTT
cdr3_aa: CASSRQGADTEAFF

v_call: TRBV19
clone_size: NA
j_call: TRBJ2-7
d_call: NA
cdr3_nt: TGTGCCAGTAGTATACAACAGAACTACGAGCAGTACTTC
cdr3_aa: CASSIQQNYEQYF

v_call: TRBV25-1
clone_size: NA
j_call: TRBJ1-3
d_call: NA
cdr3_nt: TGTGCCGGGCAGGGCTCTGGAAACACCATATATTTT
cdr3_aa: CAGQGSGNTIYF

v_call: TRBV5-1
clone_size: NA
j_call: TRBJ2-1
d_call: TRBD2
cdr3_nt: TGCGCCAGCAGCTTGGGGCTAGCGGGACAGCTAAACAATGAGCAGTTCTTC
cdr3_aa: CASSLGLAGQLNNEQFF

v_call: TRBV6-5
clone_size: NA
j_call: TRBJ1-3
d_call: TRBD1
cdr3_nt: TGTGCCAGCAGACCGACAGGGTCAGGAAACACCATATATTTT
cdr3_aa: CASRPTGSGNTIYF

v_call: TRBV19
clone_size: NA
j_call: TRBJ1-1
d_call: NA
cdr3_nt: TGTGCCAGTAGTATAGTAGGGGGGAACACTGAAGCTTTCTTT
cdr3_aa: CASSIVGGNTEAFF

v_call: TRBV29-1
clone_size: NA
j_call: TRBJ2-3
d_call: NA
cdr3_nt: TGCAGCGTTGAGGGGGGAAAGGGTACAGATACGCAGTATTTT
cdr3_aa: CSVEGGKGTDTQYF

v_call: TRBV18
clone_size: NA
j_call: TRBJ1-2
d_call: NA
cdr3_nt: TGTGCCAGCTCACCACAGGTCCAGGAAGGCTACACCTTC
cdr3_aa: CASSPQVQEGYTF

v_call: TRBV10-3
clone_size: NA
j_call: TRBJ2-7
d_call: TRBD2
cdr3_nt: TGTGCCATCAGTGAGGCGGGACTAGCGGCGGATGAGCAGTACTTC
cdr3_aa: CAISEAGLAADEQYF

v_call: TRBV11-2
clone_size: NA
j_call: TRBJ1-1
d_call: NA
cdr3_nt: TGTGCCAGCAGCCCACAACGAAGCACTGAAGCTTTCTTT
cdr3_aa: CASSPQRSTEAFF

v_call: TRBV18
clone_size: NA
j_call: TRBJ1-2
d_call: TRBD1
cdr3_nt: TGTGCCAGCTCACCTAGGACAGGGATTAGCTATGGCTACACCTTC
cdr3_aa: CASSPRTGISYGYTF

v_call: TRBV10-2
clone_size: NA
j_call: TRBJ1-1
d_call: TRBD1
cdr3_nt: TGCGCCAGCAGTCGACAGGGGAACACTGAAGCTTTCTTT
cdr3_aa: CASSRQGNTEAFF

v_call: TRBV7-8
clone_size: once
j_call: TRBJ1-2
d_call: NA
cdr3_nt: TGTGCCAGCAGCTTGCAACTGGGCAGGGGCCAGCGCTACACCTTC
cdr3_aa: CASSLQLGRGQRYTF

v_call: TRBV28
clone_size: NA
j_call: TRBJ1-4
d_call: NA
cdr3_nt: TGTGCCAGCAGTTTATATGGCAGGGCCAGAACCCAGAATGAAAAACTGTTTTTT
cdr3_aa: CASSLYGRARTQNEKLFF

v_call: TRBV7-3
clone_size: NA
j_call: TRBJ2-1
d_call: NA
cdr3_nt: TGTGCCAGCAGCTCCCACGGGAGAACGGGCTACAATGAGCAGTTCTTC
cdr3_aa: CASSSHGRTGYNEQFF

v_call: TRBV4-1
clone_size: NA
j_call: TRBJ1-4
d_call: TRBD1
cdr3_nt: TGCGCCAGCAGCCAACCATGGGACAGTTACGAAAAACTGTTTTTT
cdr3_aa: CASSQPWDSYEKLFF

v_call: TRBV18
clone_size: NA
j_call: TRBJ1-3
d_call: NA
cdr3_nt: TGTGCCAGCTCACTGGACTGGCGCTCTGGAAACACCATATATTTT
cdr3_aa: CASSLDWRSGNTIYF

v_call: TRBV3-1/TRBV3-2
clone_size: NA
j_call: TRBJ2-3
d_call: TRBD1
cdr3_nt: TGTGCCAGCAGCCGGCAGGGGGCTAGCACAGATACGCAGTATTTT
cdr3_aa: CASSRQGASTDTQYF

v_call: TRBV28
clone_size: NA
j_call: TRBJ2-1
d_call: TRBD2
cdr3_nt: TGTGCCAGTGGACTAGCGGGAGAATCGGAACAGTTCTTC
cdr3_aa: CASGLAGESEQFF

v_call: TRBV6-5
clone_size: NA
j_call: TRBJ1-2
d_call: TRBD1
cdr3_nt: TGTGCCAGCAGACCGACAGGGGGCTATGGCTACACCTTC
cdr3_aa: CASRPTGGYGYTF

v_call: TRBV19
clone_size: NA
j_call: TRBJ1-5
d_call: NA
cdr3_nt: TGTGCCAGTAGTACGGGACCCGGGAGGCCCCAGCATTTT
cdr3_aa: CASSTGPGRPQHF

v_call: TRBV6-1
clone_size: once
j_call: TRBJ1-2
d_call: TRBD1
cdr3_nt: TGTGCCAGCAGTGAAATGATAGGGGGCAACTATGGCTACACCTTC
cdr3_aa: CASSEMIGGNYGYTF

v_call: TRBV7-9
clone_size: NA
j_call: TRBJ1-1
d_call: TRBD1
cdr3_nt: TGTGCCAGCAGCGCGACAGGGGGCGGGCTGAACACTGAAGCTTTCTTT
cdr3_aa: CASSATGGGLNTEAFF

v_call: TRBV7-9
clone_size: once
j_call: TRBJ2-3
d_call: NA
cdr3_nt: TGTGCCAGCAGTTCAGGAACGGGGGTCAGAGATACGCAGTATTTT
cdr3_aa: CASSSGTGVRDTQYF

v_call: TRBV14
clone_size: NA
j_call: TRBJ2-7
d_call: NA
cdr3_nt: TGTGCCAGCAGCCCCGGGGTGGAGCAGTACTTC
cdr3_aa: CASSPGVEQYF

v_call: TRBV27
clone_size: NA
j_call: TRBJ2-5
d_call: TRBD2
cdr3_nt: TGTGCCAGCAGTGCCATTAGAGGGGCGGGAGACCAAGAGACCCAGTACTTC
cdr3_aa: CASSAIRGAGDQETQYF

v_call: TRBV7-3
clone_size: NA
j_call: TRBJ1-1
d_call: TRBD1
cdr3_nt: TGTGCCAGCAGCTCAGAATCAGGGACAGTGAACACTGAAGCTTTCTTT
cdr3_aa: CASSSESGTVNTEAFF

v_call: TRBV29-1
clone_size: NA
j_call: TRBJ2-5
d_call: TRBD2
cdr3_nt: TGCAGCGTTCGAATCGGGGGGGGAGAGACCCAGTACTTC
cdr3_aa: CSVRIGGGETQYF

v_call: TRBV7-9
clone_size: NA
j_call: TRBJ1-4
d_call: NA
cdr3_nt: TGTGCCAGCAGCTCTGCTTTAGGTATCAGCAGGGAAAAACTGTTTTTT
cdr3_aa: CASSSALGISREKLFF

v_call: TRBV15
clone_size: NA
j_call: TRBJ1-2
d_call: NA
cdr3_nt: TGTGCCACCAGCAGAGACGGGTTGGAAGGCTACACCTTC
cdr3_aa: CATSRDGLEGYTF

v_call: TRBV28
clone_size: few
j_call: TRBJ2-7
d_call: TRBD1
cdr3_nt: TGTGCCAGCATTACGGCAGGGGGCAGCTACGAGCAGTACTTC
cdr3_aa: CASITAGGSYEQYF

v_call: TRBV30
clone_size: NA
j_call: TRBJ1-1
d_call: TRBD1
cdr3_nt: TGTGCCTGGAGTCGGGCGGGACAGGGGCCGAACACTGAAGCTTTCTTT
cdr3_aa: CAWSRAGQGPNTEAFF

v_call: TRBV7-7
clone_size: NA
j_call: TRBJ2-1
d_call: NA
cdr3_nt: TGTGCTAGCAGCTTACAGGACAGAGATACTTCGCCGCAGTTCTTC
cdr3_aa: CASSLQDRDTSPQFF

v_call: TRBV7-8
clone_size: NA
j_call: TRBJ1-2
d_call: NA
cdr3_nt: TGTGCCAGCAGCTTAGGATGGGAGCCTAACTATGGCTACACCTTC
cdr3_aa: CASSLGWEPNYGYTF

v_call: TRBV28
clone_size: once
j_call: TRBJ2-7
d_call: TRBD1
cdr3_nt: TGTGCCAGCAGAAGGCAGGGGGTTGAGCAGTACTTC
cdr3_aa: CASRRQGVEQYF

v_call: TRBV5-1
clone_size: NA
j_call: TRBJ2-1
d_call: NA
cdr3_nt: TGCGCCAGCAGACCCCCGGGAGACTATGAGCAGTTCTTC
cdr3_aa: CASRPPGDYEQFF

v_call: TRBV10-3
clone_size: NA
j_call: TRBJ1-2
d_call: NA
cdr3_nt: TGTGCCATCAGTGAGCCAAAACCAGGCACTGCCTACTATGGCTACACCTTC
cdr3_aa: CAISEPKPGTAYYGYTF

v_call: TRBV2
clone_size: NA
j_call: TRBJ1-5
d_call: NA
cdr3_nt: TGTGCCAGCAGTGAAGCGGAGGCCCAGCATTTT
cdr3_aa: CASSEAEAQHF

v_call: TRBV6-2/TRBV6-3
clone_size: NA
j_call: TRBJ2-2
d_call: TRBD2
cdr3_nt: TGTGCCAGCAGTTACTGGCTAGCGGGGGGTGCCGACTTGGAGCTGTTTTTT
cdr3_aa: CASSYWLAGGADLELFF

v_call: TRBV28
clone_size: NA
j_call: TRBJ2-7
d_call: TRBD2
cdr3_nt: TGTGCCAGCAGTGTAGGAAGAGCGGGAGTCTCCCTCGAGCAGTACTTC
cdr3_aa: CASSVGRAGVSLEQYF

v_call: TRBV28
clone_size: few
j_call: TRBJ2-7
d_call: TRBD2
cdr3_nt: TGTGCCAGCAGTTCTCGGACTAGCGGGAGGGCCTACGAGCAGTACTTC
cdr3_aa: CASSSRTSGRAYEQYF

v_call: TRBV9
clone_size: NA
j_call: TRBJ1-3
d_call: TRBD1
cdr3_nt: TGTGCCAGCAGCGTAGCCCCGGGACAGGGGTCTGGAAACACCATATATTTT
cdr3_aa: CASSVAPGQGSGNTIYF

v_call: TRBV27
clone_size: NA
j_call: TRBJ1-2
d_call: TRBD1
cdr3_nt: TGTGCCAGCAGTTTTGGGTCAGGGGGCCCGGTCTATGGCTACACCTTC
cdr3_aa: CASSFGSGGPVYGYTF

v_call: TRBV7-9
clone_size: few
j_call: TRBJ2-5
d_call: TRBD1
cdr3_nt: TGTGCCAGCAGCTTAAGACAGGGGGCGGGAGAGACCCAGTACTTC
cdr3_aa: CASSLRQGAGETQYF

v_call: TRBV28
clone_size: few
j_call: TRBJ2-7
d_call: TRBD2
cdr3_nt: TGTGCCAGCAGGCAACTAGCGGGAGGGCCTTACGAGCAGTACTTC
cdr3_aa: CASRQLAGGPYEQYF

v_call: TRBV5-6
clone_size: NA
j_call: TRBJ1-2
d_call: NA
cdr3_nt: TGTGCCAGCAGCTTGGCCCCGACTTCAGGGATCTATGGCTACACCTTC
cdr3_aa: CASSLAPTSGIYGYTF

v_call: TRBV2
clone_size: NA
j_call: TRBJ1-5
d_call: NA
cdr3_nt: TGTGCCAGCAGTGACAGGAACAGGAACCAGCCCCAGCATTTT
cdr3_aa: CASSDRNRNQPQHF

v_call: TRBV11-3
clone_size: NA
j_call: TRBJ2-7
d_call: TRBD1
cdr3_nt: TGTGCCAGCAGCCTGGGACAGGGGGCCCACGAGCAGTACTTC
cdr3_aa: CASSLGQGAHEQYF

v_call: TRBV7-6
clone_size: NA
j_call: TRBJ2-2
d_call: NA
cdr3_nt: TGTGCCAGCAGCTTAACGACAGGGAACACCGGGGAGCTGTTTTTT
cdr3_aa: CASSLTTGNTGELFF